This T cell receptor (beta chain) was recovered during a study of identifying expanded T cells in peripheral blood. Sequencing was performed with immunoSEQ multiplex PCR; in TCRdb, only in-frame clones are kept and a portion is missing. The sample has tens of thousands of clones, about nine tenths seen once. The CDR3 length is 13 residues. V was shortened by 10 bases and J by 5 bases, with 17 bases between the two germline ends. CDR1 is MDHEN, CDR2 SYDVKM, per germline. Regarding this clone: Antigen specificity is unknown.

General study points: Variance in clone template counts between approximately 2-week samples significantly increased with total template count across all healthy donors.

Sequencing was carried out using blood. V and J are TRBV28 and TRBJ1-2, with D tentatively TRBD1 (6 bases). This TCR derives from a person aged 18-70 years in good health. CDR3 protein: CAIQGGAPYGYTF. The CDR3 nucleotides read TGTGCCATCCAAGGGGGAGCACCATATGGCTACACCTTC.